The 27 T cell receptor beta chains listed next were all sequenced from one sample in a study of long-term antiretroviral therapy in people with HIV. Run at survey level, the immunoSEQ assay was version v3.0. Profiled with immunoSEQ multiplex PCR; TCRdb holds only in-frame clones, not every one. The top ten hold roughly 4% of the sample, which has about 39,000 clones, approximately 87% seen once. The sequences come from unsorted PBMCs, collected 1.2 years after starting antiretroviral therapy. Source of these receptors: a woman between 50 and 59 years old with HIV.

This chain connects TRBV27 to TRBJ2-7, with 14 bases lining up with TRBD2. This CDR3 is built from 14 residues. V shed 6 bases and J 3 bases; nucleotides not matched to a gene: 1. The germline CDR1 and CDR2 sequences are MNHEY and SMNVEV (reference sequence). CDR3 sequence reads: CASSGTSGSYEQYF. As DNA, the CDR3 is TGTGCCAGCAGCGGGACTAGCGGGAGCTACGAGCAGTACTTC.

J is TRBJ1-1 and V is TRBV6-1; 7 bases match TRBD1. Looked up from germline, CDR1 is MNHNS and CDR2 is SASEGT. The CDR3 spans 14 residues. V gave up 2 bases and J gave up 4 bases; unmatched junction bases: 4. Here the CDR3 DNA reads TGTGCCAGCAGTGAACGACAGGGAAGCACTGAAGCTTTCTTT. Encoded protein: CASSERQGSTEAFF.

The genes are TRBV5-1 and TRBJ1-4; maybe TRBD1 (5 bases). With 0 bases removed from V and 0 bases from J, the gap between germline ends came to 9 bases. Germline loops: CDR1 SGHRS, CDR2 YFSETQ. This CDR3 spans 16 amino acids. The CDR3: CASSLASGTTNEKLFF. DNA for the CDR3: TGCGCCAGCAGCTTGGCTTCAGGGACAACTAATGAAAAACTGTTTTTT.

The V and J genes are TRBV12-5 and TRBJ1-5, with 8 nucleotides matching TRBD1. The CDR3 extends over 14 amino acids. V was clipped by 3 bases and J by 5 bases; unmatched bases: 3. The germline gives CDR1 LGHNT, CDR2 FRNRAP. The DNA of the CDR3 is TGTGCTAGTGGTTTAGGACAGGGATATCAGCCCCAGCATTTT. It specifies CASGLGQGYQPQHF.

The CDR3 DNA follows: TGTGCCAGCAGCATGGCTCCCGGGACTAGCGGCACCCATGAGCAGTTCTTC. Protein sequence: CASSMAPGTSGTHEQFF. The chain recombines TRBV4-2 with TRBJ2-1; 11 nucleotides align to TRBD2. The CDR3 spans 17 residues. The junction had 14 bases not matched to a gene; V was cut back by 5 bases and J by 8 bases. CDR1 LGHNA and CDR2 YNFKEQ come from the germline V gene.

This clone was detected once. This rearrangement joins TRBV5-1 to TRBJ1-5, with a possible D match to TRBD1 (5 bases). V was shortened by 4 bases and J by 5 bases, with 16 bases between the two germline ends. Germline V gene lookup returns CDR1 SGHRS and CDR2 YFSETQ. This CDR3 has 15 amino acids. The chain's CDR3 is CASSISGRVDQPQHF. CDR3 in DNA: TGCGCCAGCAGCATCTCGGGCAGGGTCGATCAGCCCCAGCATTTT.

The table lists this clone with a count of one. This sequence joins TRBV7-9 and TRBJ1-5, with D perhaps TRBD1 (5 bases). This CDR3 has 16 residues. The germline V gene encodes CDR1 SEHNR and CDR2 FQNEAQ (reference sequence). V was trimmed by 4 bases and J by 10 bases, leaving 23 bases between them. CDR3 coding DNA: TGTGCCAGCAGCTCCCGGGACGGGGCCGCAATCGGTCCCCAGCATTTT. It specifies CASSSRDGAAIGPQHF.

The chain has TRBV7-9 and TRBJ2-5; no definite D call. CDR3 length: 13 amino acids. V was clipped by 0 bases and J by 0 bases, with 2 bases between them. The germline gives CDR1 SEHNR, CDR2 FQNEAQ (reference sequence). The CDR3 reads CASSLAHQETQYF. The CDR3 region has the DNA TGTGCCAGCAGCTTAGCGCACCAAGAGACCCAGTACTTC. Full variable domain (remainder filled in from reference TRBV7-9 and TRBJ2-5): DTGVSQNPRHKITKRGQNVTFRCDPISEHNRLYWYRQTLGQGPEFLTYFQNEAQLEKSRLLSDRFSAERPKGSFSTLEIQRTEQGDSAMYLCASSLAHQETQYFGPGTRLLVL.

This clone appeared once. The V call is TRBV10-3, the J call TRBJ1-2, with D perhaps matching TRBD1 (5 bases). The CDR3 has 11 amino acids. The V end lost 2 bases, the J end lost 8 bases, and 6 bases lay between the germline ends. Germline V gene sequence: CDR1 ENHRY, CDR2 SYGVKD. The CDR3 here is CAISEGTGYTF. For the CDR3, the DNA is TGTGCCATCAGTGAGGGGACGGGCTACACCTTC.

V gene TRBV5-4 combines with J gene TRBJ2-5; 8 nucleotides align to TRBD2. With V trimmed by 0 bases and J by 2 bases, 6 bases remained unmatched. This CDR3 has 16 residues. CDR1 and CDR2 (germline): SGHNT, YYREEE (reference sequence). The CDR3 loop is CASSLEAGGLQETQYF. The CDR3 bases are TGTGCCAGCAGCTTGGAGGCGGGGGGCCTGCAAGAGACCCAGTACTTC.

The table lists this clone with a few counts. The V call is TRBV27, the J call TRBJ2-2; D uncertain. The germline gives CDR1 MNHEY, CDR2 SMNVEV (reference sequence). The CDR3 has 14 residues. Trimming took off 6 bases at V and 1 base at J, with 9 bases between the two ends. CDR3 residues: CASSTAMNTGELFF. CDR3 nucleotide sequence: TGTGCCAGCAGCACAGCTATGAACACCGGGGAGCTGTTTTTT.

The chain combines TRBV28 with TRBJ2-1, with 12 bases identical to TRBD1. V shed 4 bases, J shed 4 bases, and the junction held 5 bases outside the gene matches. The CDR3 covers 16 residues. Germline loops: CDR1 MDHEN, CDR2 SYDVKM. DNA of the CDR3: TGTGCCAGCAGTTCCGGGACAGGGGGCGCTTACAATGAGCAGTTCTTC. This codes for CASSSGTGGAYNEQFF. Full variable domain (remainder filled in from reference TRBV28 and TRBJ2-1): DVKVTQSSRYLVKRTGEKVFLECVQDMDHENMFWYRQDPGLGLRLIYFSYDVKMKEKGDIPEGYSVSREKKERFSLILESASTNQTSMYLCASSSGTGGAYNEQFFGPGTRLTVL.

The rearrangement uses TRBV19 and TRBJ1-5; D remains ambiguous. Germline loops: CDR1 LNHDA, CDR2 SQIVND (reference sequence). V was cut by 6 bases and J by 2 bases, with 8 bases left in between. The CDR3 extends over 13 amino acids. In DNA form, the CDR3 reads TGTGCCAGTAGCCCCGGGCGCAATCAGCCCCAGCATTTT. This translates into CASSPGRNQPQHF.

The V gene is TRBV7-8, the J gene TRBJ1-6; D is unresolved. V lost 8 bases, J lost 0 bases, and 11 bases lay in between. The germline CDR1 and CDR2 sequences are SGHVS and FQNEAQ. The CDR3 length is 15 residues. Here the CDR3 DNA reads TGTGCCAGCCAACCTGTAAGCTCCTATAATTCACCCCTCCACTTT. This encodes CASQPVSSYNSPLHF.

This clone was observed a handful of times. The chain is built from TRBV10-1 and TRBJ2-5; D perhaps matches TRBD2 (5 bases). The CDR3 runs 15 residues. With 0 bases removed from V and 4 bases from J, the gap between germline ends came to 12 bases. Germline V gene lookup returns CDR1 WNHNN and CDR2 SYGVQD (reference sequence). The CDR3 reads CASSESVAAGETQYF. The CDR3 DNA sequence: TGCGCCAGCAGTGAGTCAGTTGCGGCGGGAGAGACCCAGTACTTC.

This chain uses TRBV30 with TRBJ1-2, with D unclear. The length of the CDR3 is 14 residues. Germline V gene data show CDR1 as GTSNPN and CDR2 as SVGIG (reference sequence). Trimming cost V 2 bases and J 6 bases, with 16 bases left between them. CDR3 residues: CAWSFKGQFDGYTF. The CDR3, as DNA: TGTGCCTGGAGTTTCAAAGGGCAGTTTGATGGCTACACCTTC. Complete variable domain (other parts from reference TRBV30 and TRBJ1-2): SQTIHQWPATLVQPVGSPLSLECTVEGTSNPNLYWYRQAAGRGLQLLFYSVGIGQISSEVPQNLSASRPQDRQFILSSKKLLLSDSGFYLCAWSFKGQFDGYTFGSGTRLTVV.

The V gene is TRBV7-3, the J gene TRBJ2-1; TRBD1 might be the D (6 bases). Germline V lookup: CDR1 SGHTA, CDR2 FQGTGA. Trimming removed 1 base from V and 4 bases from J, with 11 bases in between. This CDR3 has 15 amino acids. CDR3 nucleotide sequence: TGTGCCAGCAGCTTAAGTGGGGGCCCTTACAATGAGCAGTTCTTC. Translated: CASSLSGGPYNEQFF.

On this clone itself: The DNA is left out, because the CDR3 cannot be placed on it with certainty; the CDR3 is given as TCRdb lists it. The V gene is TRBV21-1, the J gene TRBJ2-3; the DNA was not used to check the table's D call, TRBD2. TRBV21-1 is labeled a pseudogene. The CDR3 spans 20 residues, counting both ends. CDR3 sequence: CASSKADVAGGSQVSSTQYF.

This CDR3 reads CASSVEGTADSPLHF. The CDR3, as DNA: TGTGCCAGCAGCGTAGAGGGTACAGCTGATTCACCCCTCCACTTT. V and J are TRBV9 and TRBJ1-6; D gene ambiguous. CDR3 length equals 15 residues. Germline lookup yields CDR1 SGDLS and CDR2 YYNGEE. Between the trimmed V and J ends, which lost 0 bases and 8 bases, there was a span of 12 bases.

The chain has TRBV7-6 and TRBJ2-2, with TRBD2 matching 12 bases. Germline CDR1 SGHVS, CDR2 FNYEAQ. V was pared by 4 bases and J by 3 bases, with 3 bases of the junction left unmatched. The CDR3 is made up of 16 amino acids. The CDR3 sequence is CASSSRLAGDTGELFF. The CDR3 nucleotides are TGTGCCAGCAGCTCCCGACTAGCGGGGGACACCGGGGAGCTGTTTTTT.

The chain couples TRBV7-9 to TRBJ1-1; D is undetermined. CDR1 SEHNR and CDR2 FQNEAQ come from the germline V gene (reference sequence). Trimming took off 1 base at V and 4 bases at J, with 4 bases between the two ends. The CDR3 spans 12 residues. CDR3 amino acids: CASSLVSTEAFF. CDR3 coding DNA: TGTGCCAGCAGCTTAGTTTCCACTGAAGCTTTCTTT.

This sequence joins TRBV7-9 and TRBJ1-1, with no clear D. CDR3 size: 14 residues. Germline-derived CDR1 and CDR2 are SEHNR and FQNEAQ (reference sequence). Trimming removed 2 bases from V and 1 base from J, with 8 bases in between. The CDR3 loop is CASSLFSGNTEAFF. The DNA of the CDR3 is TGTGCCAGCAGCTTATTCTCAGGGAACACTGAAGCTTTCTTT.

CDR3 in amino acids: CASSHNGGILAKNIQYF. The CDR3 DNA follows: TGTGCCAGCAGCCACAACGGGGGGATACTAGCCAAAAACATTCAGTACTTC. V usage is TRBV9 and J usage is TRBJ2-4; 7 positions match TRBD2. The germline V gene has CDR1 SGDLS and CDR2 YYNGEE. The CDR3 extends over 17 amino acids. J lost 0 bases, V lost 4 bases, and 10 bases had no gene match.

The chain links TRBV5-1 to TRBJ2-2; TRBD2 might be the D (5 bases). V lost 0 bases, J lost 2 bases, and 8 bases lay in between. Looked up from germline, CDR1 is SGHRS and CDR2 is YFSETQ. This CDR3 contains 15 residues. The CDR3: CASSLGTVNTGELFF. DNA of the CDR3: TGCGCCAGCAGCTTGGGGACTGTAAACACCGGGGAGCTGTTTTTT.

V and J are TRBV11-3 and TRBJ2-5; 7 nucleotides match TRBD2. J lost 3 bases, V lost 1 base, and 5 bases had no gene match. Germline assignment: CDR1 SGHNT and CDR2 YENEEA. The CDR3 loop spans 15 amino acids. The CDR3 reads CASSLGTRGEETQYF. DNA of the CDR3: TGTGCCAGCAGCTTAGGGACTCGGGGGGAAGAGACCCAGTACTTC. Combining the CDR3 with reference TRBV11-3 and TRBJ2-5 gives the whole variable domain EAGVVQSPRYKIIEKKQPVAFWCNPISGHNTLYWYLQNLGQGPELLIRYENEEAVDDSQLPKDRFSAERLKGVDSTLKIQPAELGDSAVYLCASSLGTRGEETQYFGPGTRLLVL.

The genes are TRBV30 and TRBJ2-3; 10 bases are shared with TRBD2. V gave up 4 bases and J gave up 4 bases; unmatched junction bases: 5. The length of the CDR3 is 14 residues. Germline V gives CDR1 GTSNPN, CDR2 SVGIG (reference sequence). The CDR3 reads CAWTSGGAADTQYF. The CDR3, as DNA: TGTGCCTGGACGAGCGGGGGGGCCGCAGATACGCAGTATTTT.

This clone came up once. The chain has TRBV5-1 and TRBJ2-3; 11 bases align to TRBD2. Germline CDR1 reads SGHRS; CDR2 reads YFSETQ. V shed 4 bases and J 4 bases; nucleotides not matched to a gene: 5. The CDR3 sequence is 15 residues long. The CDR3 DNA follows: TGCGCCAGCAGCCTTAGCGGGGGGGGCCCAGATACGCAGTATTTT. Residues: CASSLSGGGPDTQYF.